Below, 7 T cell receptor beta chains from the same sample are listed, as sequenced in a study of early T cells in non-severe SARS-CoV-2 infection. TCRdb re-analysed the 5' RACE reads in MiXCR, keeping a single row per CDR3 protein. In the table there are about 66,000 distinct CDR3 sequences, roughly 13% of which are singletons. Sequencing input: whole blood. Receptors originate from an adult who was a healthcare worker with PCR-confirmed SARS-CoV-2 infection or an uninfected control (not recorded which).

This chain uses TRBV20-1 with TRBJ1-1, with a possible D match to TRBD1 (5 bases). V lost 4 bases, J lost 1 base, and 10 bases lay in between. This CDR3 region has 13 residues. In germline, CDR1 is DFQATT, CDR2 SNEGSKA (reference sequence). CDR3 bases: TGCAGTGCTATGAAGACAGCGAACACTGAAGCTTTCTTT. Its translation: CSAMKTANTEAFF.

This clonotype was detected many times. This rearrangement joins TRBV6-2 or TRBV6-3 to TRBJ2-6; D call uncertain. The CDR3 runs 13 residues. V lost 6 bases and J 0 bases, leaving 3 bases between the germline ends. CDR1 and CDR2 from the germline V gene are MNHEY and SVGEGT. The CDR3 reads CASRTSGANVLTF. CDR3 nucleotide sequence: TGTGCCAGCAGGACCTCTGGGGCCAACGTCCTGACTTTC.

This clonotype came up a few times. The chain employs TRBV3-1 and TRBJ1-6, with 9 bases lining up with TRBD1. J gave up 11 bases and V 3 bases, and 5 bases lay outside the gene matches. The germline CDR1 and CDR2 sequences are LGHDT and YNNKEL (reference sequence). The CDR3 is 14 amino acids. This CDR3 is CASSHGTGLTPLHF. CDR3 bases: TGTGCCAGCAGCCACGGGACAGGGTTGACACCCCTCCACTTT.

V usage is TRBV20-1 and J usage is TRBJ2-5; unclear D gene. Trimming removed 0 bases at V and 0 bases at J, with 5 bases between. CDR3 length equals 13 residues. Germline CDR1 DFQATT, CDR2 SNEGSKA (reference sequence). In DNA form, the CDR3 reads TGCAGTGCTAGAGATCCCTACCAAGAGACCCAGTACTTC. The encoded protein is CSARDPYQETQYF.

The chain uses TRBV29-1 and TRBJ2-4; D is unresolved. This CDR3 comprises 12 residues. Germline CDR1 SQVTM, CDR2 ANQGSEA. V was cut by 7 bases and J by 2 bases, with 9 bases left in between. CDR3 DNA sequence: TGCAGCGCTATACATTCCAAAAACATTCAGTACTTC. Protein: CSAIHSKNIQYF.

This clonotype was recorded many times. The CDR3 protein is CAISESTVNTEAFF. For the CDR3, the DNA is TGTGCCATCAGTGAGTCGACAGTGAACACTGAAGCTTTCTTT. The chain couples TRBV10-3 to TRBJ1-1, with D maybe TRBD1 (5 bases). The CDR3 covers 14 residues. V was clipped by 0 bases and J by 0 bases, with 5 bases between them. The germline V gene encodes CDR1 ENHRY and CDR2 SYGVKD.

The chain uses TRBV28 and TRBJ2-7; no firm D call. Germline CDR1 reads MDHEN; CDR2 reads SYDVKM. The V end lost 4 bases, the J end lost 4 bases, and 8 bases lay between the germline ends. This CDR3 region has 12 residues. The CDR3 nucleotides read TGTGCCAGCAGTTCGTTGACTTACGAGCAGTACTTC. Protein sequence: CASSSLTYEQYF.